Presented here are 30 T cell receptor beta chains from one specimen sequenced in a study of cytomegalovirus exposure and HLA in healthy donors. 60 Vbeta and 13 Jbeta primers were used in PCR. Only in-frame clones appear in the TCRdb table, and some are missing; sequencing was by immunoSEQ multiplex PCR. The sample yields 200,000 to 250,000 clones, about three quarters seen once. Sequencing input: PBMCs. These receptors were obtained from a woman aged 55-70 years in good health and CMV-seropositive.

The chain combines TRBV30 with TRBJ1-1; 9 bases match TRBD1. CDR1 GTSNPN and CDR2 SVGIG come from the germline V gene (reference sequence). Unmatched junction bases numbered 3, after V lost 3 bases and J lost 4 bases. The CDR3 runs 13 residues. The CDR3 spells CAWRTGGSTEAFF. DNA for the CDR3: TGTGCCTGGAGGACAGGGGGATCCACTGAAGCTTTCTTT.

The chain has TRBV30 and TRBJ2-1; 11 nucleotides match TRBD2. Germline CDR1 reads GTSNPN; CDR2 reads SVGIG (reference sequence). This CDR3 spans 14 amino acids. V was pared by 3 bases and J by 8 bases, with 6 bases of the junction left unmatched. CDR3 coding DNA: TGTGCCTGGAGCCGACTAGCGGGACGGGATGAGCAGTTCTTC. It codes for CAWSRLAGRDEQFF.

The chain combines TRBV19 with TRBJ2-6; a weak D match, TRBD1 (6 bases). Germline CDR1 LNHDA, CDR2 SQIVND (reference sequence). The V and J ends lost 3 bases and 0 bases respectively, with 9 bases between them. The CDR3 has 16 residues. The CDR3 DNA reads TGTGCCAGTAGTATTGAAGGGGGCTCTGGGGCCAACGTCCTGACTTTC. It translates to CASSIEGGSGANVLTF.

The V call is TRBV18, the J call TRBJ2-3; a possible D gene is TRBD1 (6 bases). The V end lost 1 base, the J end lost 4 bases, and 18 bases lay between the germline ends. The CDR3 covers 17 residues. Looked up from germline, CDR1 is KGHSH and CDR2 is LQKENI. CDR3 sequence: CASSPQNRAPFPDTQYF. CDR3 nucleotide sequence: TGTGCCAGCTCACCACAAAACAGGGCTCCTTTCCCAGATACGCAGTATTTT.

The V gene is TRBV7-9, the J gene TRBJ1-2, with D possibly matching TRBD1 (5 bases). The V end lost 1 base, the J end lost 5 bases, and 8 bases lay between the germline ends. This CDR3 is 13 amino acids long. Germline V gene lookup returns CDR1 SEHNR and CDR2 FQNEAQ (reference sequence). CDR3 amino acids: CASSLERGYGYTF. The CDR3 DNA follows: TGTGCCAGCAGCTTAGAACGGGGGTATGGCTACACCTTC.

This clone has just a few counts. This chain uses TRBV6-5 with TRBJ1-6; the D gene is possibly TRBD1 (5 bases). With 0 bases removed from V and 8 bases from J, the gap between germline ends came to 11 bases. Germline assignment: CDR1 MNHEY and CDR2 SVGAGI. CDR3 size: 15 residues. CDR3 nucleotide sequence: TGTGCCAGCAGTTACTCGAGCAGGGTTGATTCACCCCTCCACTTT. Residues: CASSYSSRVDSPLHF.

This sequence joins TRBV19 and TRBJ1-2; perhaps TRBD1 as D (6 bases). The CDR3 spans 17 residues. Trimming stripped 6 bases from V and 0 bases from J, with 20 bases between. The V gene's germline CDR1 is LNHDA and CDR2 SQIVND (reference sequence). CDR3 bases: TGTGCCAGTAGCATAACCACAGGACGGACAGCTAACTATGGCTACACCTTC. This sequence encodes CASSITTGRTANYGYTF.

This chain uses TRBV5-4 with TRBJ1-4, with D tentatively TRBD1 (5 bases). The germline V gene encodes CDR1 SGHNT and CDR2 YYREEE (reference sequence). The CDR3 spans 15 residues. The V and J ends lost 2 bases and 0 bases respectively, with 8 bases between them. CDR3 amino acids: CASSFAGPTNEKLFF. In DNA form, the CDR3 reads TGTGCCAGCAGCTTTGCGGGACCAACTAATGAAAAACTGTTTTTT.

The rearrangement joins TRBV21-1 to TRBJ1-2; TRBD1, the D gene given by the table, was not confirmed from the DNA. TRBV21-1 is a pseudogene locus. This CDR3 spans 16 amino acids. The CDR3 DNA follows: TGTGCCAGCAGCGCCCGACAGGAGCGTTCTAACTATGGCTACACCTTC. It yields the protein CASSARQERSNYGYTF.

CDR3 DNA: TGTGCCAGCAGACAAACTAGCGGGAGGGCCGGGGAGCTGTTTTTT. Protein product: CASRQTSGRAGELFF. This sequence joins TRBV6-6 and TRBJ2-2; TRBD2 matches 13 bases. The CDR3 contains 15 residues. Looked up from germline, CDR1 is MNHNY and CDR2 is SVGAGI (reference sequence). Trimming at V came to 6 bases and at J to 6 bases, leaving 4 bases not matched to a gene.

The chain combines TRBV10-1 with TRBJ2-1; TRBD2 is a possible D gene (5 bases). Trimming cost V 2 bases and J 4 bases, with 15 bases left between them. Germline assignment: CDR1 WNHNN and CDR2 SYGVQD (reference sequence). This CDR3 has 16 amino acids. CDR3 bases: TGCGCCAGCAGTGAGGCATCGGGTGAGGGATACAATGAGCAGTTCTTC. Its protein product is CASSEASGEGYNEQFF.

The V gene is TRBV2, the J gene TRBJ2-7, with 11 bases fitting TRBD2. Germline-derived CDR1 and CDR2 are SNHLY and FYNNEI. There are 15 residues in the CDR3. With 6 bases clipped from V and 3 bases from J, the junction kept 7 bases outside the gene matches. CDR3 in DNA: TGTGCCAGCAGCCCCGGGACTAGCGGTGTCTACGAGCAGTACTTC. Protein: CASSPGTSGVYEQYF.

The chain uses TRBV5-6 and TRBJ1-3; D unresolved. The CDR3 sequence is 14 residues long. The germline V gene has CDR1 SGHDT and CDR2 YYEEEE. The V end was cut by 0 bases, the J end by 0 bases, with 4 bases between. As DNA, the CDR3 is TGTGCCAGCAGCTTGGGGGCCTCTGGAAACACCATATATTTT. It yields the protein CASSLGASGNTIYF.

The CDR3 nucleotides are TGTGCCAGCAGCTTAGAAGACAGGGGCTATGGCTACACCTTC. This translates into CASSLEDRGYGYTF. The chain is built from TRBV11-1 and TRBJ1-2, with 8 nucleotides matching TRBD1. The length of the CDR3 is 14 residues. From germline, CDR1 is SGHAT and CDR2 FQDESV (reference sequence). Trimming took 1 base from V and 4 from J; bases not matched to a gene: 2.

The chain recombines TRBV18 with TRBJ1-2; 8 bases agree with TRBD1. J lost 4 bases, V lost 3 bases, and 16 bases had no gene match. Germline CDR1 is KGHSH and CDR2 is LQKENI. CDR3 length: 18 residues. The CDR3: CASSPLTPMTGVFYGYTF. For the CDR3, the DNA is TGTGCCAGCTCACCCCTCACCCCAATGACAGGGGTGTTCTATGGCTACACCTTC.

This clone was found once. This chain uses TRBV5-1 with TRBJ2-2; 7 bases align to TRBD2. Germline V gene lookup returns CDR1 SGHRS and CDR2 YFSETQ. The CDR3 totals 16 residues. V dropped 0 bases and J dropped 4; count of bases not matched to a gene: 6. The chain's CDR3 is CASSLAGRAPTGELFF. CDR3 sequence (DNA): TGCGCCAGCAGCTTGGCGGGGAGGGCACCCACCGGGGAGCTGTTTTTT.

This clone was counted only a few times. The V and J genes are TRBV7-2 and TRBJ1-2; D possibly corresponds to TRBD1 (5 bases). The CDR3 consists of 14 residues. Between the trimmed V and J ends, which lost 1 base and 2 bases, there was a span of 8 bases. Germline assignment: CDR1 SGHTA and CDR2 FQGNSA. In DNA, the CDR3 is TGTGCCAGCAGCTTAGAGGGGAGGAACTATGGCTACACCTTC. Its translation is CASSLEGRNYGYTF.

The chain joins TRBV6-5 to TRBJ1-1; 7 bases align to TRBD1. The ends lost 8 bases at V and 5 bases at J; junction bases unmatched: 8. This CDR3 comprises 13 residues. Germline values: CDR1 MNHEY, CDR2 SVGAGI. CDR3: CASGGQSRTEAFF. The CDR3, as DNA: TGTGCCAGCGGGGGACAGTCGAGGACTGAAGCTTTCTTT.

The chain links TRBV6-1 to TRBJ2-7; 7 positions agree with TRBD1. Germline-derived CDR1 and CDR2 are MNHNS and SASEGT. Germline trimming cut 8 bases from V and 0 bases from J; bases unmatched to any gene: 10. The CDR3 loop spans 15 amino acids. CDR3 sequence (DNA): TGTGCCAGCGGCAGGGACAGTTCGAGCTCCTACGAGCAGTACTTC. Its translation is CASGRDSSSSYEQYF.

The chain combines TRBV9 with TRBJ2-1, with D unresolved. V was trimmed by 0 bases and J by 4 bases, leaving 8 bases between them. CDR3 length: 14 amino acids. CDR1 and CDR2 from the germline V gene are SGDLS and YYNGEE. The CDR3, as DNA: TGTGCCAGCAGCGTAGTCTTTACTTACAATGAGCAGTTCTTC. Its protein product is CASSVVFTYNEQFF.

This clone appeared once. The gene calls are TRBV19 and TRBJ2-3; 10 nucleotides line up with TRBD2. CDR3 size: 15 residues. Per germline, CDR1 LNHDA and CDR2 SQIVND (reference sequence). V trimming: 3 bases; J trimming: 4 bases; junction bases outside the gene matches: 4. The DNA for the CDR3 is TGTGCCAGTAGTATCGTAAGCGGGGGGGCAGATACGCAGTATTTT. Residues: CASSIVSGGADTQYF.

This chain connects TRBV5-1 to TRBJ2-1; D possibly corresponds to TRBD2 (5 bases). Trimming stripped 2 bases from V and 0 bases from J, with 9 bases between. CDR1 and CDR2 from the germline V gene are SGHRS and YFSETQ. The length of the CDR3 is 15 residues. CDR3 sequence: CASSLADSSYNEQFF. CDR3 DNA: TGCGCCAGCAGCTTAGCGGATAGCTCCTACAATGAGCAGTTCTTC.

J is TRBJ2-3 and V is TRBV6-1; D remains ambiguous. Germline loops: CDR1 MNHNS, CDR2 SASEGT. This CDR3 is built from 14 residues. Trimming took off 1 base at V and 1 base at J, with 6 bases between the two ends. In nucleotides, the CDR3 is TGTGCCAGCAGTGAAGTGGGCGGCACAGATACGCAGTATTTT. The encoded protein is CASSEVGGTDTQYF.

The table lists this clone with a few counts. The V and J genes are TRBV6-5 and TRBJ1-5; a possible D gene is TRBD1 (6 bases). CDR1 is MNHEY and CDR2 is SVGAGI in the germline V gene. V was clipped by 6 bases and J by 6 bases, with 15 bases between them. CDR3 size: 14 residues. CDR3 sequence reads: CASRVHGGAQPQHF. CDR3 bases: TGTGCCAGCAGGGTACACGGGGGGGCTCAGCCCCAGCATTTT.

The CDR3 DNA follows: TGTGCCTGCGGAAGGGAGCGGGAGTGGAATGAGCAGTTCTTC. Encoded protein: CACGREREWNEQFF. The J gene is TRBJ2-1, the V gene TRBV27, with TRBD2 matching over 8 bases. The CDR3 runs to 14 residues. The junction had 13 bases not matched to a gene; V was cut back by 11 bases and J by 7 bases. The germline CDR1 and CDR2 sequences are MNHEY and SMNVEV (reference sequence).

The chain joins TRBV13 to TRBJ2-5; unclear D gene. With 2 bases removed from V and 0 bases from J, the gap between germline ends came to 4 bases. Germline V gives CDR1 PRHDT, CDR2 FYEKMQ (reference sequence). The CDR3 extends over 13 amino acids. CDR3 coding DNA: TGTGCCAGCAGCTTACAGGACCAAGAGACCCAGTACTTC. Translation: CASSLQDQETQYF.

The rearrangement joins TRBV7-2 to TRBJ2-7, with a tentative D call TRBD2 (5 bases). In germline, CDR1 is SGHTA, CDR2 FQGNSA. The CDR3 spans 15 residues. V was cut by 5 bases and J by 4 bases, with 18 bases left in between. CDR3 coding DNA: TGTGCCAGCAGCGAAGCGGCGGGCCTTTTTTACGAGCAGTACTTC. This codes for CASSEAAGLFYEQYF.

In its sample, this clone was seen once. V usage is TRBV7-8 and J usage is TRBJ2-1, with a tentative D call TRBD2 (6 bases). Germline V gene lookup returns CDR1 SGHVS and CDR2 FQNEAQ. CDR3 length: 17 amino acids. V lost 0 bases and J lost 8, with 20 bases in between. CDR3 in amino acids: CASSLALSPGAPHEQFF. The CDR3 DNA reads as TGTGCCAGCAGCTTAGCCCTGAGTCCGGGAGCCCCTCATGAGCAGTTCTTC.

The rearrangement uses TRBV4-1 and TRBJ2-7, with 7 bases matching TRBD1. Germline-derived CDR1 and CDR2 are MGHRA and YSYEKL. The CDR3 loop spans 13 amino acids. The V segment lost 3 bases and the J segment 4 bases; nucleotides outside the gene matches: 3. The CDR3 DNA sequence: TGCGCCAGCAGCCAGACAGGGAAGTACGAGCAGTACTTC. This sequence encodes CASSQTGKYEQYF.

The rearrangement links TRBV7-9 to TRBJ2-5; weak D call: TRBD1 (5 bases). Germline V gene data show CDR1 as SEHNR and CDR2 as FQNEAQ (reference sequence). The CDR3 has 15 amino acids. The V gene lost 1 base and the J gene lost 5 bases, with 14 bases spanning the gap. The CDR3 DNA reads as TGTGCCAGCAGCTTAGTCTCAGGGATAGGGGAGACCCAGTACTTC. Translation: CASSLVSGIGETQYF.